This entry lists 21 T cell receptor beta chains sequenced from one sample in a study of CD8+ T cells in alopecia areata. RNA was isolated and reverse transcribed to cDNA, the sequencing template. Generated by immunoSEQ multiplex PCR, the TCRdb table keeps only in-frame clones and is missing some. The sample lists hundreds of thousands of clones; 65% to 70% were seen once. The starting material was CD4+ T cells sorted from blood, obtained at week 0. The receptors here all came from a human donor with alopecia areata.

This clone was detected only a few times. V gene TRBV15 combines with J gene TRBJ1-6; D remains unclear. Per the germline V gene, CDR1 is LNHNV and CDR2 is YYDKDF (reference sequence). The CDR3 is 13 residues long. V was clipped by 6 bases and J by 8 bases, with 11 bases between them. The CDR3 nucleotides are TGTGCCACCAGTACTCTGGGCGATTCACCCCTCCACTTT. Translated, it gives CATSTLGDSPLHF.

The rearrangement joins TRBV18 to TRBJ2-7, with D unresolved. Germline V gives CDR1 KGHSH, CDR2 LQKENI. Trimming removed 4 bases from V and 5 bases from J, with 9 bases in between. The CDR3 consists of 12 residues. CDR3 coding DNA: TGTGCCAGCTCACTCGAAACCGACGAGCAGTACTTC. Translation: CASSLETDEQYF. The variable domain in full, completed from reference TRBV18 and TRBJ2-7, reads NAGVMQNPRHLVRRRGQEARLRCSPMKGHSHVYWYRQLPEEGLKFMVYLQKENIIDESGMPKERFSAEFPKEGPSILRIQQVVRGDSAAYFCASSLETDEQYFGPGTRLTVT.

This chain links TRBV7-9 with TRBJ1-1; 11 bases map to TRBD1. In germline, CDR1 is SEHNR, CDR2 FQNEAQ (reference sequence). V shed 1 base, J shed 5 bases, and the junction held 6 bases outside the gene matches. The CDR3 runs 16 residues. CDR3 protein: CASSLGTGGGGTEAFF. CDR3 in DNA: TGTGCCAGCAGCTTAGGGACAGGGGGCGGAGGGACTGAAGCTTTCTTT.

CDR3 sequence: CASSPQGGYEQYF. CDR3 sequence (DNA): TGCGCCAGCAGTCCTCAAGGAGGGTACGAGCAGTACTTC. The rearrangement links TRBV23-1 to TRBJ2-7, with a weak D call TRBD2 (6 bases). TRBV23-1 is annotated as an ORF whose role is uncertain. The CDR3 consists of 13 residues. V lost 4 bases and J 4 bases, leaving 11 bases between the germline ends.

This chain uses TRBV2 with TRBJ2-7; D is possibly TRBD1 (5 bases). Trimming took 9 bases from V and 5 from J, leaving 14 bases between them. The CDR3 contains 12 residues. Looked up from germline, CDR1 is SNHLY and CDR2 is FYNNEI. CDR3 nucleotides: TGTGCCAGTGTACAGGAAGGCCACGAGCAGTACTTC. This translates into CASVQEGHEQYF.

The V and J genes are TRBV5-1 and TRBJ1-1; D not certain. The CDR3 extends over 15 amino acids. In germline, CDR1 is SGHRS, CDR2 YFSETQ. Trimming removed 0 bases at V and 1 base at J, with 10 bases between. CDR3 sequence: CASSLGGSQNTEAFF. CDR3 nucleotides: TGCGCCAGCAGCTTGGGAGGCAGCCAGAACACTGAAGCTTTCTTT. The variable domain in full, with the rest retrieved from reference TRBV5-1 and TRBJ1-1, is KAGVTQTPRYLIKTRGQQVTLSCSPISGHRSVSWYQQTPGQGLQFLFEYFSETQRNKGNFPGRFSGRQFSNSRSEMNVSTLELGDSALYLCASSLGGSQNTEAFFGQGTRLTVV.

In this sample, this clone turned up once. The V and J genes are TRBV27 and TRBJ1-1, with D tentatively TRBD1 (5 bases). Trimming removed 3 bases at V and 1 base at J, with 12 bases between. CDR1 and CDR2 (germline): MNHEY, SMNVEV (reference sequence). The CDR3 contains 15 residues. CDR3 residues: CASSFQGRGNTEAFF. The CDR3 region has the DNA TGTGCCAGCAGTTTCCAGGGTCGTGGGAACACTGAAGCTTTCTTT.

This sequence joins TRBV4-2 and TRBJ2-5; 11 bases agree with TRBD2. The CDR3 loop spans 16 amino acids. The V gene end was trimmed by 3 bases and the J gene end by 1 base; junction bases not matched to a gene: 4. CDR1 LGHNA and CDR2 YNFKEQ come from the germline V gene. Here the CDR3 reads CASSQVSGGAQETQYF. CDR3 coding DNA: TGTGCCAGCAGCCAGGTTAGCGGGGGGGCCCAAGAGACCCAGTACTTC.

This clone was picked up a small number of times. The chain links TRBV6-1 to TRBJ1-6; no clear D gene. The CDR3 covers 15 residues. From germline, CDR1 is MNHNS and CDR2 SASEGT. Trimming pared 7 bases from V and 7 bases from J, leaving 17 bases between. The CDR3 loop reads CASNLRREANSPLHF. CDR3 bases: TGTGCCAGCAACCTTAGAAGAGAGGCGAATTCACCCCTCCACTTT.

The gene calls are TRBV5-1 and TRBJ1-6; D is undetermined. This CDR3 is built from 15 residues. In germline, CDR1 is SGHRS, CDR2 YFSETQ. The V end lost 0 bases, the J end lost 8 bases, and 12 bases lay between the germline ends. The CDR3, as DNA: TGCGCCAGCAGCTTGGGGCCAACCTCGGATTCACCCCTCCACTTT. It encodes CASSLGPTSDSPLHF.

The V and J genes are TRBV19 and TRBJ1-1, with 8 bases aligning to TRBD1. Germline V gene data show CDR1 as LNHDA and CDR2 as SQIVND (reference sequence). V lost 5 bases to trimming and J lost 1 base; unmatched junction nucleotides: 6. CDR3 length equals 15 residues. The CDR3 is CASSLGQVGNTEAFF. The CDR3 DNA sequence: TGTGCCAGTAGTCTGGGACAGGTTGGGAACACTGAAGCTTTCTTT.

The chain combines TRBV30 with TRBJ1-2; D gene unclear. The CDR3 spans 14 residues. The V and J ends lost 1 base and 0 bases respectively, with 9 bases between them. The germline CDR1 and CDR2 sequences are GTSNPN and SVGIG (reference sequence). CDR3 loop: CAWSDPGPNYGYTF. CDR3 DNA: TGTGCCTGGAGTGATCCAGGACCTAACTATGGCTACACCTTC.

This sequence joins TRBV7-2 and TRBJ2-6; TRBD2 might be the D (5 bases). The CDR3 runs to 13 residues. V shed 9 bases and J shed 7 bases, with 13 bases lying between them. Germline values: CDR1 SGHTA, CDR2 FQGNSA. CDR3 loop: CAREEMSANVLTF. The CDR3 DNA is TGTGCCAGGGAGGAGATGAGTGCCAACGTCCTGACTTTC.

This clone was found many times. The chain uses TRBV18 and TRBJ1-6, with 10 nucleotides matching TRBD1. CDR1 KGHSH and CDR2 LQKENI come from the germline V gene. Trimming at V came to 5 bases and at J to 7 bases, leaving 8 bases not matched to a gene. This CDR3 has 16 residues. The CDR3 DNA sequence: TGTGCCAGCTCAATGACAGGGGGCGCGTCCAATTCACCCCTCCACTTT. It encodes CASSMTGGASNSPLHF.

In its sample, this clone was seen a few times. This chain links TRBV29-1 with TRBJ1-1, with D possibly TRBD1 on 5 matching bases. V was shortened by 5 bases and J by 0 bases, with 16 bases between the two germline ends. CDR1 SQVTM and CDR2 ANQGSEA come from the germline V gene. This CDR3 has 15 amino acids. CDR3 protein: CSVRIDGGMNTEAFF. The CDR3 nucleotides read TGCAGCGTTCGTATTGATGGGGGGATGAACACTGAAGCTTTCTTT.

This rearrangement joins TRBV7-3 to TRBJ2-3; TRBD2 matches 9 bases. Germline V gene lookup returns CDR1 SGHTA and CDR2 FQGTGA. Unmatched junction bases numbered 6, after V lost 2 bases and J lost 0 bases. The CDR3 totals 17 residues. The CDR3 protein is CASSLLASGESTDTQYF. In nucleotides, the CDR3 is TGTGCCAGCAGCTTACTCGCTAGCGGGGAAAGCACAGATACGCAGTATTTT.

V usage is TRBV5-1 and J usage is TRBJ2-4; D call uncertain. V lost 2 bases and J 7 bases, leaving 13 bases between the germline ends. Germline lookup yields CDR1 SGHRS and CDR2 YFSETQ. This CDR3 has 14 residues. The CDR3 DNA follows: TGCGCCAGCAGCTTAGGATCTAACAACAACATTCAGTACTTC. Amino acid sequence: CASSLGSNNNIQYF. The full variable domain, its missing parts supplied by reference TRBV5-1 and TRBJ2-4, is KAGVTQTPRYLIKTRGQQVTLSCSPISGHRSVSWYQQTPGQGLQFLFEYFSETQRNKGNFPGRFSGRQFSNSRSEMNVSTLELGDSALYLCASSLGSNNNIQYFGAGTRLSVL.

The J gene is TRBJ1-5, the V gene TRBV10-3; D possibly corresponds to TRBD1 (6 bases). The CDR3 has 13 amino acids. Trimming took off 0 bases at V and 13 bases at J, with 13 bases between the two ends. CDR1 and CDR2 from the germline V gene are ENHRY and SYGVKD. The chain's CDR3 is CAISESSVDSQHF. CDR3 DNA: TGTGCCATCAGTGAGTCATCGGTGGACAGTCAGCATTTT.

There are a few counts of this clone. The rearrangement joins TRBV25-1 to TRBJ2-3; possibly TRBD1 for D (6 bases). V dropped 10 bases and J dropped 0 bases, with 11 bases sitting between them. The germline V gene encodes CDR1 MGHDK and CDR2 SYGVNS. The CDR3 spans 13 residues. The CDR3 spells CAIGQSSTDTQYF. CDR3 DNA: TGTGCCATAGGACAGTCTAGCACAGATACGCAGTATTTT.

This clone was recorded a few times. J is TRBJ2-1 and V is TRBV10-3, with D perhaps matching TRBD1 (5 bases). Trimming removed 0 bases from V and 9 bases from J, with 15 bases in between. Germline CDR1 is ENHRY and CDR2 is SYGVKD. The CDR3 totals 15 residues. For the CDR3, the DNA is TGTGCCATCAGTGAGTCGGAGCAGGGAAGGAGTGAGCAGTTCTTC. This translates into CAISESEQGRSEQFF.

This rearrangement joins TRBV30 to TRBJ1-6, with D perhaps matching TRBD1 (5 bases). The germline V gene encodes CDR1 GTSNPN and CDR2 SVGIG (reference sequence). The CDR3 is 13 amino acids. V lost 4 bases and J lost 5, with 9 bases in between. CDR3 region: CAWTGLNNSPLHF. The CDR3, as DNA: TGTGCCTGGACGGGACTCAATAATTCACCCCTCCACTTT.